This T cell receptor beta chain was retrieved from a study of post-analysis software for immune sequencing data. Study-wide results and caveats: Controls showed lower frequencies than patients for roughly five TRBV segments, and TRBV5-6, TRBV5-1 and TRBV20-1 were among these.

Trimming stripped 0 bases from V and 1 base from J, with 12 bases between. Germline V gene data show CDR1 as MNHEY and CDR2 as SVGAGI. This CDR3 spans 16 amino acids. Concerning this clonotype: Antigen specificity is unknown.

Each TCR beta cDNA library carried unique molecular identifiers. TCRdb independently ran MiXCR on the PCR reads; one entry per CDR3 protein. The table has about 460,000 distinct CDR3 sequences, roughly 45% seen once. Specimen: blood. The clonotype comes from a girl aged 10-17 years with multiple sclerosis. This chain uses TRBV6-5 with TRBJ2-5, with D possibly being TRBD1 or TRBD2 (6 bases each). The chain's CDR3 is CASSYSRDTSQETQYF. The CDR3 DNA follows: TGTGCCAGCAGTTACTCGCGGGACACTTCCCAAGAGACCCAGTACTTC.